The rows below give T cell receptor beta chains drawn from one sample of a study of blood T cell repertoires in COVID-19. Using immunoSEQ multiplex PCR, the repertoire was profiled, and TCRdb retains in-frame clones only, with some absent. Among around 220,000 clones listed, around nine tenths were seen once. Sequenced sample: peripheral blood. The receptor set was obtained from a woman between 40 and 55 years old who had recovered from COVID-19. The CDR3 runs from the conserved cysteine through the conserved F or W. A D gene is named only where the DNA matches it firmly. Part of the rows lack a size; the others show once, few, many or a class for expanded clones.

d_call j_call v_call clone_size cdr3_nt cdr3_aa
TRBD1 TRBJ2-7 TRBV10-1 - TGCGCCAGCAGTGAGTCTCTTTGGGACAGTGTCCACGAGCAGTACTTC CASSESLWDSVHEQYF
- TRBJ2-5 TRBV6-2/TRBV6-3 - TGTGCCAGCAGTTACCGGGGACAAGAGACCCAGTACTTC CASSYRGQETQYF
- TRBJ1-2 TRBV3-1/TRBV3-2 - TGTGCCAGCAGCCTGGAAACCGGGACTCGGAATGGCTACACCTTC CASSLETGTRNGYTF
TRBD1 TRBJ2-7 TRBV7-6 - TGTGCCAGCAGCTTAGCGGGACAGGGAACCTACGAGCAGTACTTC CASSLAGQGTYEQYF
- TRBJ1-6 TRBV5-6 - TGTGCCAGCAGCTGGGTGACGGAGGCGGGGAATTCACCCCTCCACTTT CASSWVTEAGNSPLHF
- TRBJ2-5 TRBV2 - TGTGCCAGCAGCCAACCACAGGGTATGGGAGAGACCCAGTACTTC CASSQPQGMGETQYF
TRBD1 TRBJ1-3 TRBV13 once TGTGCCAGCAGCTTGGGGACAGTAGGAAACACCATATATTTT CASSLGTVGNTIYF
- TRBJ2-1 TRBV30 - TGTGCCTGGAGTAGTTCCGAGTACAATGAGCAGTTCTTC CAWSSSEYNEQFF
- TRBJ1-1 TRBV19 - TGTGCCAGTAGTATAGCGAGAGTTCAGGGCACTGAAGCTTTCTTT CASSIARVQGTEAFF
- TRBJ2-5 TRBV12-2 - TGTGCAAGTCGCTTAGCACGGGATGGGTACATTCCCGGCGAGACCCAGTACTTC CASRLARDGYIPGETQYF
- TRBJ2-7 TRBV2 - TGTGCCAGCGTGGGGCAGGCCTACGAGCAGTACTTC CASVGQAYEQYF
- TRBJ1-2 TRBV3-1/TRBV3-2 - TGTGCCAGCAGCCCCGGGACATCCAACTATGGCTACACCTTC CASSPGTSNYGYTF
TRBD2 TRBJ2-3 TRBV7-9 - TGTGCCAGCAGCCTCGGACTAGCGGGGAGCACAGATACGCAGTATTTT CASSLGLAGSTDTQYF
- TRBJ2-5 TRBV4-3 - TGCGCCAGCAGCCAAGATTGGAGGAGAGAGACCCAGTACTTC CASSQDWRRETQYF
- TRBJ2-5 TRBV5-4 - TGTGCCAGCAGCTTGGGACCAGGGGGAGGCCAAGAGACCCAGTACTTC CASSLGPGGGQETQYF
TRBD2 TRBJ2-2 TRBV19 - TGTGCCAGTAGTAGTAGCGGGAGGACCACCGGGGAGCTGTTTTTT CASSSSGRTTGELFF
- TRBJ2-1 TRBV27 - TGTGCCAGCCGCAGGGCAGTGAACAATGAGCAGTTCTTC CASRRAVNNEQFF
- TRBJ2-2 TRBV30 - TGTGCCTGGACCCTACACTGGGCCGAAGGCACCGGGGAGCTGTTTTTT CAWTLHWAEGTGELFF
- TRBJ2-7 TRBV19 - TGTGCCAGTAGTATACAGGTAGGCTCCTACGAGCAGTACTTC CASSIQVGSYEQYF
TRBD1 TRBJ1-4 TRBV5-6 - TGTGCCAGCAGCTTGGGACAGGGGCTCTTCAATGAAAAACTGTTTTTT CASSLGQGLFNEKLFF
TRBD1 TRBJ1-2 TRBV9 - TGTGCCAGCAGCGCCGACAGGGGGCCTGTGGACTATGGCTACACCTTC CASSADRGPVDYGYTF
- TRBJ2-3 TRBV7-3 - TGTGCCAGCAGCTCCAGGTTCACAGATACGCAGTATTTT CASSSRFTDTQYF
TRBD1 TRBJ2-5 TRBV18 - TGTGCCAGCTCACCAAAGGGGGCAGAGACCCAGTACTTC CASSPKGAETQYF
TRBD2 TRBJ2-7 TRBV11-3 - TGTGCCAGCAGCCTTCCGGGAGGGGTAACCTACGAGCAGTACTTC CASSLPGGVTYEQYF
- TRBJ1-2 TRBV28 - TGTGCCAGCAGTTCGACAGGCTATGGCTACACCTTC CASSSTGYGYTF
TRBD1 TRBJ1-2 TRBV7-2 few TGTGCCAGCAGCTTCCAGGGGGCAGGGGGCTACACCTTC CASSFQGAGGYTF
- TRBJ1-3 TRBV6-5 few TGTGCCAGCAGTCCGGGGGTTAGAAACACCATATATTTT CASSPGVRNTIYF
TRBD2 TRBJ2-3 TRBV6-5 - TGTGCCAGCAGTTACTCATCGGGACTAGGGTCAGATACGCAGTATTTT CASSYSSGLGSDTQYF
- TRBJ1-2 TRBV12-3/TRBV12-4 - TGTGCCAGCAGTTTTTGGACTGGTGGCTACACCTTC CASSFWTGGYTF
TRBD2 TRBJ2-7 TRBV27 - TGTGCCAGCAGTTGGGACGGGGCCGGGGGGATATACGAGCAGTACTTC CASSWDGAGGIYEQYF
TRBD1 TRBJ2-7 TRBV19 - TGTGCCAGTAGCCATCAAATCGGACAGGCCGAAGGGTACGAGCAGTACTTC CASSHQIGQAEGYEQYF
TRBD2 TRBJ2-1 TRBV7-2 - TGTGCCAGCAGACAGAATAGCCGGGGGGGCCTGGATGAGCAGTTCTTC CASRQNSRGGLDEQFF
TRBD2 TRBJ2-7 TRBV19 - TGTGCCAGTAGTATTATAGCGGGAGCCTACGAGCAGTACTTC CASSIIAGAYEQYF
- TRBJ2-7 TRBV2 - TGTGCCAGTACAACAGGGTTCAGCTCCTACGAGCAGTACTTC CASTTGFSSYEQYF
TRBD1 TRBJ2-5 TRBV6-5 - TGTGCCAGCAGTAAGGGGGGGACAGGGGGAGAGACCCAGTACTTC CASSKGGTGGETQYF
- TRBJ1-2 TRBV14 - TGTGCCAGCAGCCAAGATGGAGGGAAAAGCTACACCTTC CASSQDGGKSYTF
- TRBJ2-3 TRBV4-3 once TGCGCCAGCAGCCAAGTACCATCCAGGGCAGATACGCAGTATTTT CASSQVPSRADTQYF
TRBD1 TRBJ2-7 TRBV7-2 - TGTGCCAGCAGCCCCGACAGGGGGCTTTACTACGAGCAGTACTTC CASSPDRGLYYEQYF
TRBD1 TRBJ1-1 TRBV2 - TGTGCCAGCAGGAAGGAACAGGGGTCGAACACTGAAGCTTTCTTT CASRKEQGSNTEAFF
- TRBJ2-1 TRBV25-1 - TGTGCCAGCAGTGAAGCCGGGACTGGCTACAATGAGCAGTTCTTC CASSEAGTGYNEQFF
TRBD2 TRBJ2-7 TRBV4-3 - TGCGCCAGCAGCCAAGAGCCCAGCGGGGGCGTCGCTAGCTACGAGCAGTACTTC CASSQEPSGGVASYEQYF
- TRBJ2-3 TRBV6-5 - TGTGCCAGCAGTTACTCAGGGGGGGGTACCACAGATACGCAGTATTTT CASSYSGGGTTDTQYF
TRBD2 TRBJ2-2 TRBV19 - TGTGCCAGTAGTATAGTTGCGGGGGGAGGCAGCACCGGGGAGCTGTTTTTT CASSIVAGGGSTGELFF
- TRBJ1-5 TRBV6-1 once TGTGCCAGCAGTGAACACATCGGGAAGTTCAATCAGCCCCAGCATTTT CASSEHIGKFNQPQHF
- TRBJ1-3 TRBV5-1 - TGCGCCAGCGCGGGCAGGGGCGACTCTGGAAACACCATATATTTT CASAGRGDSGNTIYF
- TRBJ2-4 TRBV11-2 - TGTGCCAGCAGCTTAGGGCCTGAGGGCAAAAACATTCAGTACTTC CASSLGPEGKNIQYF
- TRBJ2-7 TRBV29-1 - TGCAGCGTTGTGGTTCGGGGCTCCTACGAGCAGTACTTC CSVVVRGSYEQYF
TRBD1 TRBJ2-7 TRBV4-3 - TGCGCCAGCAGCCAAGATCCAACTGGGACAGGGATATACGAGCAGTACTTC CASSQDPTGTGIYEQYF
TRBD1 TRBJ1-5 TRBV6-2/TRBV6-3 - TGTGCCAGCAGTTGGGGACAGAACCTCAATCAGCCCCAGCATTTT CASSWGQNLNQPQHF
- TRBJ2-2 TRBV2 - TGTGCCAGCATCGCTCAGGGGAACACCGGGGAGCTGTTTTTT CASIAQGNTGELFF